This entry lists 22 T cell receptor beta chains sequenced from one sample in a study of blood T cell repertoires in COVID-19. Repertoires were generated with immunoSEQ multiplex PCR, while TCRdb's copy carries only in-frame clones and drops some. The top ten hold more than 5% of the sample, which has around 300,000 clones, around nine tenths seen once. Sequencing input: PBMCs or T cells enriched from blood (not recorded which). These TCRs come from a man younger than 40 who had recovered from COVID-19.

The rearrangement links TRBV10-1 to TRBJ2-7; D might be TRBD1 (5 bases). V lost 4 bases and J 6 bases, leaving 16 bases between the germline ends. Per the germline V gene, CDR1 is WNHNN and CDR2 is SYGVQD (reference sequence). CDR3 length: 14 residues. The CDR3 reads CASSGGVSRGEQYF. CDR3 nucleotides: TGCGCCAGCAGTGGGGGCGTCAGTAGGGGCGAGCAGTACTTC.

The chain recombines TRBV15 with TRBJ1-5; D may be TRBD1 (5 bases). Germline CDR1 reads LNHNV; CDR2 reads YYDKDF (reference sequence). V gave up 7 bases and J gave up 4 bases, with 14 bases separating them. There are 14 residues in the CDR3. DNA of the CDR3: TGTGCCACCATGACCGGGGGGGGAAATCAGCCCCAGCATTTT. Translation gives CATMTGGGNQPQHF.

In DNA form, the CDR3 reads TGTGCCAGCTCACGCTCCGGGTCTTTCCAAGGGGCCGGGGAGCTGTTTTTT. Translating gives CASSRSGSFQGAGELFF. The chain employs TRBV18 and TRBJ2-2, with D tentatively TRBD1 (5 bases). This CDR3 is built from 17 residues. Germline V gene data show CDR1 as KGHSH and CDR2 as LQKENI. The V end was cut by 4 bases, the J end by 6 bases, with 21 bases between.

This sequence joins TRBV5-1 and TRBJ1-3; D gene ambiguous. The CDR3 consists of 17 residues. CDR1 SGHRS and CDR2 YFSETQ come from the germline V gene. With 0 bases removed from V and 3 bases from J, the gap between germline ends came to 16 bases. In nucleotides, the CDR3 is TGCGCCAGCAGCTTGGTGTCAGCCGCTCTAGGTGGAAACACCATATATTTT. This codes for CASSLVSAALGGNTIYF.

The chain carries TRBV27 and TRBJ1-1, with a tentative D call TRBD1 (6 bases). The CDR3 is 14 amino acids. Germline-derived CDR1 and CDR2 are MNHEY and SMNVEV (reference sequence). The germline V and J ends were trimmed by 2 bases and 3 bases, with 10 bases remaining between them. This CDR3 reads CASSLQGRYTEAFF. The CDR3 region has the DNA TGTGCCAGCAGTTTACAGGGGCGGTACACTGAAGCTTTCTTT.

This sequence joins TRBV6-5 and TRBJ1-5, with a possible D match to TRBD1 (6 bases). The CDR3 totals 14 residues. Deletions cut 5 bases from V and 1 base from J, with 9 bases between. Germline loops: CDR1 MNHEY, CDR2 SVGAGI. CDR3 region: CASSQQGSNQPQHF. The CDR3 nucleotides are TGTGCCAGCAGTCAGCAGGGGAGCAATCAGCCCCAGCATTTT.

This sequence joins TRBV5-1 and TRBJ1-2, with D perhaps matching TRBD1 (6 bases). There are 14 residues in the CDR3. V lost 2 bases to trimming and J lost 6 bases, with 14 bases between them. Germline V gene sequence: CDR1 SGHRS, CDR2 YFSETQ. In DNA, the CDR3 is TGCGCCAGCAGCTTACAGGGTTACGGAGATGGCTACACCTTC. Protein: CASSLQGYGDGYTF.

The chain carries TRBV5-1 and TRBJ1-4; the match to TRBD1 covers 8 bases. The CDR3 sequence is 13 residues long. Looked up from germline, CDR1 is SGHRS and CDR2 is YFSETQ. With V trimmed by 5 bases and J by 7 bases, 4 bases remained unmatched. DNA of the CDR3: TGCGCCAGCAGAAAACAGGGGGGTGAAAAACTGTTTTTT. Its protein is CASRKQGGEKLFF.

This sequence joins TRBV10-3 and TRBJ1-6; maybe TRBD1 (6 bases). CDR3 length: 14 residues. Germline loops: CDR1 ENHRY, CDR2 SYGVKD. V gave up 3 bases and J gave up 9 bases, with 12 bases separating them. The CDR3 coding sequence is TGTGCCATCAGTGATGACAGGCGAGGTTCACCCCTCCACTTT. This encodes CAISDDRRGSPLHF.

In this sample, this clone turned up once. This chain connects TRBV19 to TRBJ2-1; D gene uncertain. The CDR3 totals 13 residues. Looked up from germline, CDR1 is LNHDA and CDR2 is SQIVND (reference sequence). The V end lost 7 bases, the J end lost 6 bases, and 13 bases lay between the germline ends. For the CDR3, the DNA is TGTGCCAGTACGCCCCCAAACTCCAATGAGCAGTTCTTC. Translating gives CASTPPNSNEQFF.

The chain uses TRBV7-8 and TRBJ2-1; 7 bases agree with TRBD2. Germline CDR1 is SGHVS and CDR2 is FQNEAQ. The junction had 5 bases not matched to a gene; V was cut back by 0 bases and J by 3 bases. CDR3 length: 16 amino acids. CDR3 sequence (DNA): TGTGCCAGCAGCTTAGCGCGTCTAGCGGTCTACAATGAGCAGTTCTTC. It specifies CASSLARLAVYNEQFF.

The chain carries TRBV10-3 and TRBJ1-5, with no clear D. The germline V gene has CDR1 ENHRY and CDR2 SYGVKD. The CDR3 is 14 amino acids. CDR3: CGPPTLNSNQPQHF. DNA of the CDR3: TGTGGTCCCCCTACTCTCAATAGCAATCAGCCCCAGCATTTT.

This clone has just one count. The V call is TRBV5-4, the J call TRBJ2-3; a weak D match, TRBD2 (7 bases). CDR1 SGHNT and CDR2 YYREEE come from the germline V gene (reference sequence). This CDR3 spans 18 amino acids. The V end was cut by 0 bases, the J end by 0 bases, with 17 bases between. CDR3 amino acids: CASSLGGGRGASTDTQYF. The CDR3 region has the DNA TGTGCCAGCAGCTTGGGAGGTGGGAGGGGGGCTAGCACAGATACGCAGTATTTT. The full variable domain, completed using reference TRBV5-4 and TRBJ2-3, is ETGVTQSPTHLIKTRGQQVTLRCSSQSGHNTVSWYQQALGQGPQFIFQYYREEENGRGNFPPRFSGLQFPNYSSELNVNALELDDSALYLCASSLGGGRGASTDTQYFGPGTRLTVL.

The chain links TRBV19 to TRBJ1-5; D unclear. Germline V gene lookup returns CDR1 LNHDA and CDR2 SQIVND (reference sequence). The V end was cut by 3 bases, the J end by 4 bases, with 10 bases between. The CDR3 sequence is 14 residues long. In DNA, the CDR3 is TGTGCCAGTAGTATCGGGTCTACTAATCAGCCCCAGCATTTT. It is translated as CASSIGSTNQPQHF.

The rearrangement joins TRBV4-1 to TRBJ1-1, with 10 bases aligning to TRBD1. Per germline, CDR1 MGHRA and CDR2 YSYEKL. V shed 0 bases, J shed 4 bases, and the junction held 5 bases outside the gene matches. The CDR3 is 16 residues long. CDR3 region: CASSQDGTGDSTEAFF. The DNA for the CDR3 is TGCGCCAGCAGCCAAGACGGGACAGGGGATTCCACTGAAGCTTTCTTT.

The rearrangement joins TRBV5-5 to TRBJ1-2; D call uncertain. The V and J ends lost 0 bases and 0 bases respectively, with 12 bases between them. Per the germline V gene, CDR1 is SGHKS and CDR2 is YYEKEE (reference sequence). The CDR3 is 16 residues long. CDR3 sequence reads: CASSLAVTRANYGYTF. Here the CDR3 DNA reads TGTGCCAGCAGCTTGGCTGTGACAAGAGCTAACTATGGCTACACCTTC.

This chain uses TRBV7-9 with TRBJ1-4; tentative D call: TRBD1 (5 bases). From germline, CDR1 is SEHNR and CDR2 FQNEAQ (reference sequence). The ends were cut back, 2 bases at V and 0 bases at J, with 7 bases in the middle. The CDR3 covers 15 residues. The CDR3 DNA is TGTGCCAGCAGCTTACAGGGTGCAACTAATGAAAAACTGTTTTTT. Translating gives CASSLQGATNEKLFF.

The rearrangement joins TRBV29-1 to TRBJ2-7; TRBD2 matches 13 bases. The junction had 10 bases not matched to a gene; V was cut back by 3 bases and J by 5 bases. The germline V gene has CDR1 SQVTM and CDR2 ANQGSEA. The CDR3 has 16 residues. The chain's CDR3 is CSVDGLAGASFDEQYF. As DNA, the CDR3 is TGCAGCGTTGATGGACTAGCGGGGGCCTCTTTTGACGAGCAGTACTTC.

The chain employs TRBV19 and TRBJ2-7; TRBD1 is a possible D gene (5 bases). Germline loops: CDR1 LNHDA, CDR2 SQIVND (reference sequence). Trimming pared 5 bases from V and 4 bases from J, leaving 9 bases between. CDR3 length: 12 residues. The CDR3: CASSFQGYEQYF. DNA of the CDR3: TGTGCCAGTAGTTTTCAGGGTTACGAGCAGTACTTC.

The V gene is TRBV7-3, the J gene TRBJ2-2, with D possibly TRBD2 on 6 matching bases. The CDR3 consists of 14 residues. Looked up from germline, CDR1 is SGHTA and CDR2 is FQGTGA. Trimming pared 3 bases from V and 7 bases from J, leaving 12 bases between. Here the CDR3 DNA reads TGTGCCAGCAGCTTGGGACTTTGGGGCGGGGAGCTGTTTTTT. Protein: CASSLGLWGGELFF.

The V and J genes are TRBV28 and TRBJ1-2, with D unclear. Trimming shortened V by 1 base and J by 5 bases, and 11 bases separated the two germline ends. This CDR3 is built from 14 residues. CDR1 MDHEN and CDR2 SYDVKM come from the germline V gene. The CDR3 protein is CASSLSIGVYGYTF. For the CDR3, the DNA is TGTGCCAGCAGTTTATCTATCGGGGTTTATGGCTACACCTTC.

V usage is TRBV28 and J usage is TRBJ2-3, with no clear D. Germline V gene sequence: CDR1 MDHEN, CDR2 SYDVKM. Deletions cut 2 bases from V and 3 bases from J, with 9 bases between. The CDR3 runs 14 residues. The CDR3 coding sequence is TGTGCCAGCAGTTTAGTTTTAGCTACAGATACGCAGTATTTT. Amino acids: CASSLVLATDTQYF.